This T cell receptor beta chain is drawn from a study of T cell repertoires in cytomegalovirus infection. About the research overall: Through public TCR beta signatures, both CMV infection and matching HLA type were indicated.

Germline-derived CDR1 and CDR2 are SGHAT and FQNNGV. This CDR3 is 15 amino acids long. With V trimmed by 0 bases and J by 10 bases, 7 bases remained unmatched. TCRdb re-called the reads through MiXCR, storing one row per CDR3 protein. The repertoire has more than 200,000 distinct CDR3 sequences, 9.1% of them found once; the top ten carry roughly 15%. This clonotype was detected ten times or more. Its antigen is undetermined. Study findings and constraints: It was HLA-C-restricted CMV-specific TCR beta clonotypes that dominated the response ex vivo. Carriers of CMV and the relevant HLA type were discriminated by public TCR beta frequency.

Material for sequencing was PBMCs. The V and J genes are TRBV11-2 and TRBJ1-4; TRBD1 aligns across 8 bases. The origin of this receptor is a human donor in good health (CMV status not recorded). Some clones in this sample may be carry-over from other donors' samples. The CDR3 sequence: CASSLDAGGGRKLFF. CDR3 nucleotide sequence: TGTGCCAGCAGCTTAGATGCAGGGGGCGGCAGAAAACTGTTTTTT.